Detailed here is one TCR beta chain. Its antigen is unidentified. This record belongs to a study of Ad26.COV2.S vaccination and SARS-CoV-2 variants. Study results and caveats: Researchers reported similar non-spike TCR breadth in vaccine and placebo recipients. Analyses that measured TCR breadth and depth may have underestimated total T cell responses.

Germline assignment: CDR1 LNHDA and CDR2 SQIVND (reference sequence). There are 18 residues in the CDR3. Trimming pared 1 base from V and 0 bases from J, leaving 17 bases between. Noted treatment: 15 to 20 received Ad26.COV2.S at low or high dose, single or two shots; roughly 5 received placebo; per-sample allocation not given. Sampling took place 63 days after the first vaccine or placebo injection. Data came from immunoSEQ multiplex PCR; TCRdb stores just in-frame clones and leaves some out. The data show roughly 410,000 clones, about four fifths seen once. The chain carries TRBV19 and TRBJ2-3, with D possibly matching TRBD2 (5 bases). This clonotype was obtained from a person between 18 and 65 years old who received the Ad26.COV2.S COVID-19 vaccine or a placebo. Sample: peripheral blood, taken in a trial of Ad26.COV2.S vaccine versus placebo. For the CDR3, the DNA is TGTGCCAGTAGTATAGCCAGAGGAGGCACGCCTAGCACAGATACGCAGTATTTT. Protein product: CASSIARGGTPSTDTQYF. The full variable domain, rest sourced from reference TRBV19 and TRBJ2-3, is DGGITQSPKYLFRKEGQNVTLSCEQNLNHDAMYWYRQDPGQGLRLIYYSQIVNDFQKGDIAEGYSVSREKKESFPLTVTSAQKNPTAFYLCASSIARGGTPSTDTQYFGPGTRLTVL.